Below, one TCR beta chain is given with its context. Every subset had its genomic DNA shared out evenly among several immunoSEQ plates. Measured with immunoSEQ multiplex PCR; TCRdb has only the in-frame clones, and not every one. The sample lists approximately 2.5 million clones; approximately 93% were seen once. Germline V gene data show CDR1 as SGHNT and CDR2 as YYREEE (reference sequence). This CDR3 has 16 residues. V lost 4 bases to trimming and J lost 0 bases, with 15 bases between them. The data were obtained in a study of shared clonotypes between healthy human individuals. The sequence derives from a man between 18 and 35 years old in good health. Some clones in this sample may be carry-over from other donors' samples. V is TRBV5-4 and J is TRBJ2-3; tentatively, D is TRBD1 or TRBD2 (5 bases each). Material: naive CD4+ T cells from PBMCs. Subset here: CD45RA+ positively selected. CDR3 amino acids: CASSPRGAMSTDTQYF. The CDR3 DNA follows: TGTGCCAGCAGCCCCCGGGGCGCTATGAGCACAGATACGCAGTATTTT.